This passage covers 5 T cell receptor beta chains from one sample sequenced in a study of blood T cell repertoires in COVID-19. Profiling relied on immunoSEQ multiplex PCR, and the TCRdb table lists in-frame clones only, not all of them. The sample shows approximately 170,000 clones, more than 75% of them seen only once. The sample consisted of peripheral blood. Receptors originate from a man aged 60 to 69 with active or convalescent COVID-19.

This chain uses TRBV5-4 with TRBJ1-3; tentative D call: TRBD1 (5 bases). CDR3 length equals 16 residues. The V end lost 0 bases, the J end lost 0 bases, and 10 bases lay between the germline ends. Looked up from germline, CDR1 is SGHNT and CDR2 is YYREEE (reference sequence). The CDR3 spells CASSLAGPRSGNTIYF. CDR3 DNA sequence: TGTGCCAGCAGCTTGGCAGGGCCCCGCTCTGGAAACACCATATATTTT.

The table lists this clone with a count of one. This sequence joins TRBV19 and TRBJ1-4; D gene uncertain. This CDR3 region has 17 residues. Germline values: CDR1 LNHDA, CDR2 SQIVND (reference sequence). V lost 3 bases, J lost 7 bases, and 21 bases lay in between. Here the CDR3 DNA reads TGTGCCAGTAGTATTGTCTGGAGGTTGACAAGGAGTGAAAAACTGTTTTTT. Amino acid sequence: CASSIVWRLTRSEKLFF.

V and J are TRBV4-1 and TRBJ2-7; 8 bases agree with TRBD1. Trimming removed 2 bases from V and 4 bases from J; junction bases left unmatched: 1. CDR3 size: 13 residues. Germline V gene sequence: CDR1 MGHRA, CDR2 YSYEKL. CDR3 nucleotide sequence: TGCGCCAGCAGCCAAACAGGGGGATACGAGCAGTACTTC. Translating it yields CASSQTGGYEQYF.

This rearrangement joins TRBV2 to TRBJ1-1; 8 bases map to TRBD1. Germline lookup yields CDR1 SNHLY and CDR2 FYNNEI. With 6 bases clipped from V and 6 bases from J, the junction kept 6 bases outside the gene matches. The CDR3 loop spans 13 amino acids. This chain's CDR3 is CASRPGGDAEAFF. CDR3 nucleotides: TGTGCCAGCAGACCAGGGGGCGATGCTGAAGCTTTCTTT.

V gene TRBV7-9 combines with J gene TRBJ1-6; D call uncertain. The CDR3 covers 12 residues. Germline CDR1 SEHNR, CDR2 FQNEAQ (reference sequence). Trimming pared 3 bases from V and 6 bases from J, leaving 3 bases between. This chain's CDR3 is CASSFSNSPLHF. Written as DNA, the CDR3 is TGTGCCAGCAGCTTCAGTAATTCACCCCTCCACTTT. Based on the CDR3 plus reference TRBV7-9 and TRBJ1-6, the full variable domain is DTGVSQNPRHKITKRGQNVTFRCDPISEHNRLYWYRQTLGQGPEFLTYFQNEAQLEKSRLLSDRFSAERPKGSFSTLEIQRTEQGDSAMYLCASSFSNSPLHFGNGTRLTVT.